Following are 16 T cell receptor beta chains from one sample sequenced in a study of blood T cells in healthy people across ages. Combining a sample-barcoded 5' primer with a J-beta primer mix, a second PCR ran for roughly 6 to 12 cycles. Each CDR3 protein is one row after TCRdb ran MiXCR on the 5' RACE reads. This sample yields about 730,000 distinct CDR3 sequences, of which roughly 44% are seen a single time; less than 25% belongs to the top ten. The sequenced sample was blood. The receptors shown here come from a woman aged 55-69 years in good health.

The chain links TRBV19 to TRBJ2-3; 8 bases agree with TRBD1. The CDR3 is 14 amino acids. Germline V lookup: CDR1 LNHDA, CDR2 SQIVND (reference sequence). The ends lost 5 bases at V and 7 bases at J; junction bases unmatched: 8. In DNA form, the CDR3 reads TGTGCCAGTAGTCCTACAGGGGGGACCCATACGCAGTATTTT. This gives the protein CASSPTGGTHTQYF.

The V gene is TRBV30, the J gene TRBJ1-5; D remains unclear. Trimming left V 4 bases short and J 3 bases short, with 10 bases between. The CDR3 has 13 residues. Germline V gene sequence: CDR1 GTSNPN, CDR2 SVGIG (reference sequence). The CDR3 DNA is TGTGCCTGGATTCCACCCTCCAATCAGCCCCAGCATTTT. This codes for CAWIPPSNQPQHF.

To note about this clonotype: An end of the junction does not agree with germline; a read error may underlie this. The J gene is TRBJ2-7, the V gene TRBV6-2 or TRBV6-3; 7 nucleotides match TRBD2. Germline values: CDR1 MNHEY, CDR2 SVGEGT. The CDR3 is made up of 15 amino acids. The CDR3 here is CAGSYASGISYEQYF. CDR3 coding DNA: TGTGCCGGCAGTTACGCAAGCGGGATCAGCTACGAGCAGTACTTC.

This clonotype was picked up a small number of times. The chain uses TRBV7-9 and TRBJ2-7; tentatively, D is TRBD1 (7 bases). Germline CDR1 and CDR2: SEHNR and FQNEAQ (reference sequence). Trimming pared 5 bases from V and 6 bases from J, leaving 11 bases between. This CDR3 spans 12 amino acids. CDR3 amino acids: CASSQGGSEQYF. The CDR3 nucleotides are TGTGCCAGCAGCCAGGGGGGAAGCGAGCAGTACTTC.

With regard to this clonotype: It is likely a read error, because the conserved phenylalanine at the end of the CDR3 is missing. The chain uses TRBV10-3 and TRBJ2-7; 8 nucleotides line up with TRBD2. The assigned J gene may be wrong: the sequence end matches TRBJ2-5 better. The CDR3 totals 14 residues. Germline V gives CDR1 ENHRY, CDR2 SYGVKD. CDR3 in DNA: TGTGCCATCAGACCGAGCGGGGGAGGAGAGACCCAGTACTAC. It translates to CAIRPSGGGETQYY.

The chain has TRBV7-2 and TRBJ2-5, with D tentatively TRBD1 or TRBD2 (6 bases each). The CDR3 loop spans 15 amino acids. V lost 6 bases, J lost 4 bases, and 18 bases lay in between. The germline V gene encodes CDR1 SGHTA and CDR2 FQGNSA. The CDR3 here is CASSTRSGAGETQYF. The CDR3 nucleotides are TGTGCCAGCAGTACGCGTTCGGGGGCCGGAGAGACCCAGTACTTC.

This clonotype has only a few counts. The chain is built from TRBV29-1 and TRBJ1-1, with TRBD1 matching over 7 bases. V was clipped by 7 bases and J by 3 bases; unmatched bases: 8. This CDR3 has 13 residues. Germline loops: CDR1 SQVTM, CDR2 ANQGSEA. CDR3 region: CSGRQGSDTEAFF. DNA of the CDR3: TGCAGCGGCCGACAGGGTTCGGACACTGAAGCTTTCTTT.

The chain carries TRBV5-5 and TRBJ1-4, with D possibly being TRBD1 (5 bases). Germline V gene data show CDR1 as SGHKS and CDR2 as YYEKEE (reference sequence). There are 14 residues in the CDR3. The V end lost 3 bases, the J end lost 2 bases, and 8 bases lay between the germline ends. DNA for the CDR3: TGTGCCAGCAGCTCAGGGTGGACTAATGAAAAACTGTTTTTT. This codes for CASSSGWTNEKLFF.

At least ten counts were recorded for this clonotype. V usage is TRBV28 and J usage is TRBJ1-1; D is ambiguous. Trimming removed 2 bases at V and 3 bases at J, with 7 bases between. Germline CDR1 and CDR2: MDHEN and SYDVKM. This CDR3 region has 13 residues. This chain's CDR3 is CASSLGQHTEAFF. DNA for the CDR3: TGTGCCAGCAGTTTAGGGCAGCACACTGAAGCTTTCTTT.

This clonotype was counted once. This CDR3 is CSARDHIGLADEQYF. The CDR3 DNA is TGCAGTGCTAGAGATCATATAGGGCTAGCAGACGAGCAGTACTTC. The genes are TRBV20-1 and TRBJ2-7; a possible D gene is TRBD2 (5 bases). The germline gives CDR1 DFQATT, CDR2 SNEGSKA (reference sequence). The CDR3 is made up of 15 amino acids. V was shortened by 0 bases and J by 5 bases, with 17 bases between the two germline ends.

The V call is TRBV5-1, the J call TRBJ2-7; D uncertain. This CDR3 contains 15 residues. CDR1 and CDR2 from the germline V gene are SGHRS and YFSETQ. V lost 3 bases and J lost 2, with 15 bases in between. The CDR3 DNA reads as TGCGCCAGCAGCTCGCACATACGCCCTACCTACGAGCAGTACTTC. This translates into CASSSHIRPTYEQYF.

This clonotype was found many times. The chain uses TRBV29-1 and TRBJ2-5; 15 bases line up with TRBD2. J was trimmed by 2 bases and V by 5 bases; bases with no gene match: 9. The CDR3 has 17 residues. In germline, CDR1 is SQVTM, CDR2 ANQGSEA. CDR3 residues: CSVYGLAGGTTQETQYF. The CDR3 DNA sequence: TGCAGCGTTTACGGACTAGCGGGAGGGACGACGCAAGAGACCCAGTACTTC. The full variable domain, rest sourced from reference TRBV29-1 and TRBJ2-5, is SAVISQKPSRDICQRGTSLTIQCQVDSQVTMMFWYRQQPGQSLTLIATANQGSEATYESGFVIDKFPISRPNLTFSTLTVSNMSPEDSSIYLCSVYGLAGGTTQETQYFGPGTRLLVL.

V usage is TRBV20-1 and J usage is TRBJ2-5, with D uncertain. The CDR3 contains 13 residues. V lost 6 bases and J lost 0, with 11 bases in between. Germline V gives CDR1 DFQATT, CDR2 SNEGSKA (reference sequence). The CDR3 nucleotides are TGCAGTGCGCTGGTAACGAACCAAGAGACCCAGTACTTC. This translates into CSALVTNQETQYF.

This clonotype was observed at least ten times. This chain connects TRBV6-1 to TRBJ2-1, with D possibly being TRBD2 (5 bases). Germline CDR1 is MNHNS and CDR2 is SASEGT. This CDR3 is 12 amino acids long. V was shortened by 6 bases and J by 9 bases, with 12 bases between the two germline ends. Here the CDR3 reads CASRLGESEQFF. In DNA, the CDR3 is TGTGCCAGCAGACTAGGAGAGTCTGAGCAGTTCTTC.

The chain carries TRBV9 and TRBJ2-1, with D perhaps TRBD1 or TRBD2 (5 bases each). The CDR3 spans 18 residues. V lost 3 bases and J 4 bases, leaving 23 bases between the germline ends. Germline loops: CDR1 SGDLS, CDR2 YYNGEE. The CDR3 loop is CASSAGTRSVSLYNEQFF. The CDR3 DNA reads as TGTGCCAGCAGCGCCGGGACCCGTTCAGTTTCCTTGTACAATGAGCAGTTCTTC. The entire variable domain, with the rest obtained from reference TRBV9 and TRBJ2-1, is as follows: DSGVTQTPKHLITATGQRVTLRCSPRSGDLSVYWYQQSLDQGLQFLIQYYNGEERAKGNILERFSAQQFPDLHSELNLSSLELGDSALYFCASSAGTRSVSLYNEQFFGPGTRLTVL.

The chain employs TRBV9 and TRBJ2-7, with unresolved D. The DNA matches TRBJ2-4 better at its end, which makes the J call doubtful. Germline CDR1 and CDR2: SGDLS and YYNGEE. The CDR3 runs to 13 residues. The CDR3 DNA sequence: TGTGCCAGCAGCGGAGGTGGCGAAAACATTCAGTACTTC. The encoded protein is CASSGGGENIQYF.